The 25 T cell receptor beta chains listed next were all sequenced from one sample in a study of T cells in Graves' hyperthyroidism and ophthalmopathy. RNA transcripts gave rise to amplified TCR beta CDR3 regions. With the HTBI primer set, the TCR CDR3 went through a first round of RT-PCR. One entry per CDR3 protein results from TCRdb running MiXCR on the multiplex PCR reads. This repertoire shows 550,000 to 600,000 distinct CDR3 sequences, 13% to 15% found once; its top ten account for less than 9%. Sequenced material: blood. Receptors originate from a woman aged 18 to 35 with Graves' ophthalmopathy.

The table lists this clonotype with many counts. CDR3 in DNA: TGTGCCACCAGCAGAGATAAGGGAGCAGGGACAGATACGCAGTATTTT. The encoded protein is CATSRDKGAGTDTQYF. The chain carries TRBV15 and TRBJ2-3; D may be TRBD1 or TRBD2 (5 bases each). CDR1 is LNHNV and CDR2 is YYDKDF in the germline V gene (reference sequence). The CDR3 is 16 residues long. V was clipped by 0 bases and J by 3 bases, with 13 bases between them.

This clonotype was seen at least ten times. The rearrangement joins TRBV5-6 to TRBJ2-3, with TRBD1 matching over 8 bases. J was trimmed by 1 base and V by 0 bases; bases with no gene match: 4. The CDR3 extends over 16 amino acids. Germline CDR1 SGHDT, CDR2 YYEEEE. The CDR3 nucleotides read TGTGCCAGCAGCTTGGCCTTGGGACAGGGCACAGATACGCAGTATTTT. This gives the protein CASSLALGQGTDTQYF.

In its sample, this clonotype was seen many times. The rearrangement joins TRBV12-3 or TRBV12-4 to TRBJ1-2; D gene unclear. This CDR3 contains 14 residues. Between the trimmed V and J ends, which lost 3 bases and 4 bases, there was a span of 12 bases. CDR3 sequence (DNA): TGTGCCAGCAGTTTCGGCGAAGGTGGCTATGGCTACACCTTC. Translation gives CASSFGEGGYGYTF.

This clonotype was observed a few times. This chain joins TRBV3-1 and TRBJ1-1; unclear D gene. Germline loops: CDR1 LGHDT, CDR2 YNNKEL (reference sequence). This CDR3 spans 14 amino acids. Trimming shortened V by 0 bases and J by 4 bases, and 9 bases separated the two germline ends. The CDR3 DNA reads TGTGCCAGCAGCCAAGATGTGGCGGCCACTGAAGCTTTCTTT. Its protein product is CASSQDVAATEAFF.

There are many counts of this clonotype. The chain carries TRBV28 and TRBJ2-1, with D possibly being TRBD1 or TRBD2 (5 bases each). V was trimmed by 5 bases and J by 7 bases, leaving 12 bases between them. From germline, CDR1 is MDHEN and CDR2 SYDVKM. The CDR3 runs to 13 residues. The CDR3 DNA reads as TGTGCCAGCAGTCGGGACGGCGGGAATGAGCAGTTCTTC. Encoded protein: CASSRDGGNEQFF.

This chain joins TRBV19 and TRBJ2-2, with TRBD1 as a possible D gene (6 bases). The CDR3 covers 19 residues. V dropped 3 bases and J dropped 5 bases, with 25 bases sitting between them. Germline CDR1 LNHDA, CDR2 SQIVND (reference sequence). In nucleotides, the CDR3 is TGTGCCAGTAGTATCAAACTAAGGCACAGGGTGGTTCTAACCGGGGAGCTGTTTTTT. It yields the protein CASSIKLRHRVVLTGELFF. Full variable domain (rest looked up from reference TRBV19 and TRBJ2-2): DGGITQSPKYLFRKEGQNVTLSCEQNLNHDAMYWYRQDPGQGLRLIYYSQIVNDFQKGDIAEGYSVSREKKESFPLTVTSAQKNPTAFYLCASSIKLRHRVVLTGELFFGEGSRLTVL.

This clonotype was recorded at least ten times. This chain's CDR3 is CASSFGGSSGNTIYF. CDR3 nucleotide sequence: TGTGCCAGCAGTTTCGGGGGGAGCTCTGGAAACACCATATATTTT. The chain carries TRBV12-3 or TRBV12-4 and TRBJ1-3, with D possibly matching TRBD1 (5 bases). CDR3 length equals 15 residues. Trimming stripped 3 bases from V and 0 bases from J, with 9 bases between.

This rearrangement joins TRBV6-1 to TRBJ2-2; 8 bases line up with TRBD2. This CDR3 region has 16 residues. Per the germline V gene, CDR1 is MNHNS and CDR2 is SASEGT. V was pared by 6 bases and J by 0 bases, with 6 bases of the junction left unmatched. The CDR3 reads CASRILADANTGELFF. The CDR3 region has the DNA TGTGCCAGCAGGATACTAGCGGACGCGAACACCGGGGAGCTGTTTTTT.

The rearrangement uses TRBV28 and TRBJ1-3; a possible D gene is TRBD1 (6 bases). The CDR3 covers 15 residues. Looked up from germline, CDR1 is MDHEN and CDR2 is SYDVKM. The V gene lost 5 bases and the J gene lost 1 base, with 12 bases spanning the gap. As DNA, the CDR3 is TGTGCCAGCAGTCCAGACAGGACTTCTGGAAACACCATATATTTT. Translating gives CASSPDRTSGNTIYF.

This clonotype was detected a few times. The genes are TRBV9 and TRBJ1-3, with TRBD1 matching 7 bases. CDR1 and CDR2 from the germline V gene are SGDLS and YYNGEE. With 0 bases clipped from V and 1 base from J, the junction kept 7 bases outside the gene matches. This CDR3 contains 17 residues. CDR3 in DNA: TGTGCCAGCAGCGTAGCAGGGGGGGGAGGGTCTGGAAACACCATATATTTT. Translation gives CASSVAGGGGSGNTIYF. The entire variable domain, with the rest obtained from reference TRBV9 and TRBJ1-3, is as follows: DSGVTQTPKHLITATGQRVTLRCSPRSGDLSVYWYQQSLDQGLQFLIQYYNGEERAKGNILERFSAQQFPDLHSELNLSSLELGDSALYFCASSVAGGGGSGNTIYFGEGSWLTVV.

The table lists this clonotype with a few counts. This sequence joins TRBV5-1 and TRBJ2-7, with TRBD1 matching over 9 bases. The CDR3 has 14 residues. The V segment lost 4 bases and the J segment 5 bases; nucleotides outside the gene matches: 7. Germline assignment: CDR1 SGHRS and CDR2 YFSETQ. Written as DNA, the CDR3 is TGCGCCAGCAGCCTTCGGACAGGGGCCGACGAGCAGTACTTC. This gives the protein CASSLRTGADEQYF.

This chain uses TRBV3-1 with TRBJ2-7; 14 bases line up with TRBD2. This CDR3 has 17 residues. CDR1 and CDR2 (germline): LGHDT, YNNKEL (reference sequence). With 8 bases clipped from V and 7 bases from J, the junction kept 16 bases outside the gene matches. Written as DNA, the CDR3 is TGTGCCAGCTCACCGGGACTAGCGGGAGATTGGTCGGAAGAGCAGTACTTC. This sequence encodes CASSPGLAGDWSEEQYF.

V and J are TRBV27 and TRBJ1-2; possible D gene TRBD1, 5 bases. V shed 7 bases and J shed 0 bases, with 18 bases lying between them. Germline CDR1 MNHEY, CDR2 SMNVEV (reference sequence). This CDR3 is 16 amino acids long. In DNA form, the CDR3 reads TGTGCCAGCACCCCCCGGGGGGGACCGGCTAACTATGGCTACACCTTC. It specifies CASTPRGGPANYGYTF.

This clonotype was observed many times. V gene TRBV3-1 combines with J gene TRBJ1-6; 7 bases are a match to TRBD1. V was pared by 3 bases and J by 7 bases, with 6 bases of the junction left unmatched. Germline-derived CDR1 and CDR2 are LGHDT and YNNKEL (reference sequence). This CDR3 is 15 amino acids long. The CDR3 nucleotides are TGTGCCAGCAGCCAGGCCGGGACAGACAATTCACCCCTCCACTTT. This translates into CASSQAGTDNSPLHF.

This clonotype came up many times. The V and J genes are TRBV4-3 and TRBJ1-1; D uncertain. V was cut by 1 base and J by 8 bases, with 11 bases left in between. The length of the CDR3 is 13 residues. Looked up from germline, CDR1 is LGHNA and CDR2 is YSLEER. CDR3 loop: CASSQGSGWEAFF. CDR3 in DNA: TGCGCCAGCAGCCAAGGAAGTGGGTGGGAAGCTTTCTTT.

This clonotype came up many times. V and J are TRBV2 and TRBJ1-3, with D hard to call. The length of the CDR3 is 16 residues. V was clipped by 6 bases and J by 0 bases, with 15 bases between them. Germline V gene sequence: CDR1 SNHLY, CDR2 FYNNEI. CDR3 residues: CASSVSHFASGNTIYF. Written as DNA, the CDR3 is TGTGCCAGCAGCGTCTCCCATTTCGCCTCTGGAAACACCATATATTTT.

There are a few counts of this clonotype. The J gene is TRBJ1-5, the V gene TRBV7-2; D unresolved. CDR1 is SGHTA and CDR2 is FQGNSA in the germline V gene. Trimming removed 5 bases at V and 13 bases at J, with 33 bases between. The CDR3 runs 18 residues. This CDR3 is CASSTTSGRALRADTQHF. The CDR3 nucleotides are TGTGCCAGCAGCACGACTAGCGGGAGGGCCCTTCGAGCAGATACGCAGCATTTT. Filled out from reference TRBV7-2 and TRBJ1-5, the complete variable domain reads GAGVSQSPSNKVTEKGKDVELRCDPISGHTALYWYRQSLGQGLEFLIYFQGNSAPDKSGLPSDRFSAERTGGSVSTLTIQRTQQEDSAVYLCASSTTSGRALRADTQHFGDGTRLSIL.

The V call is TRBV27, the J call TRBJ1-2, with TRBD1 matching over 10 bases. There are 15 residues in the CDR3. Germline assignment: CDR1 MNHEY and CDR2 SMNVEV (reference sequence). The CDR3 DNA is TGTGCGACCTCAGACAGGGGGCACGGTAACTATGGCTACACCTTC. It encodes CATSDRGHGNYGYTF.

This clonotype was observed at least ten times. The gene calls are TRBV20-1 and TRBJ2-7; the D gene is possibly TRBD2 (5 bases). V lost 6 bases, J lost 0 bases, and 15 bases lay in between. The germline gives CDR1 DFQATT, CDR2 SNEGSKA (reference sequence). The CDR3 runs 14 residues. The CDR3 DNA sequence: TGCAGTGCCACGACTATTCTCAGCTCCTACGAGCAGTACTTC. Protein product: CSATTILSSYEQYF.

This clonotype was detected many times. The gene calls are TRBV12-3 or TRBV12-4 and TRBJ2-7, with 9 bases lining up with TRBD1. This CDR3 region has 15 residues. The trim removed 6 bases at V and 3 bases at J, leaving 9 bases unmatched. The CDR3 reads CASRDGGQGGYEQYF. The CDR3 DNA reads TGTGCCAGCAGAGACGGGGGACAGGGTGGCTACGAGCAGTACTTC.

This clonotype has at least ten counts. The CDR3: CASITPVGTSGSYEQYF. In DNA, the CDR3 is TGTGCCAGCATTACACCCGTCGGGACTAGCGGGAGCTACGAGCAGTACTTC. The chain recombines TRBV27 with TRBJ2-7; 14 positions agree with TRBD2. Losses at the gene ends were 7 bases for V and 3 bases for J; bases not matched to a gene: 11. The V gene's germline CDR1 is MNHEY and CDR2 SMNVEV (reference sequence). This CDR3 has 17 amino acids.

The chain employs TRBV20-1 and TRBJ2-3, with D maybe TRBD1 (5 bases). The CDR3 sequence is 17 residues long. Germline CDR1 and CDR2: DFQATT and SNEGSKA (reference sequence). Trimming took 8 bases from V and 2 from J, leaving 26 bases between them. CDR3 amino acids: CSLAIWVDSANTDTQYF. The CDR3 nucleotides are TGCAGTCTCGCGATCTGGGTTGACAGCGCGAACACAGATACGCAGTATTTT.

Comments on this clonotype: A read error may explain this, as a much larger clone is one base away. V and J are TRBV15 and TRBJ1-3; D unresolved. The CDR3 has 17 amino acids. Germline values: CDR1 LNHNV, CDR2 YYDKDF (reference sequence). The CDR3 nucleotides read TGTGCCACCAGCAGACTTGACGGATTAAGCTCTGGAAACACCACATATTTT. This translates into CATSRLDGLSSGNTTYF.

This CDR3 reads CAISATLYGYTF. DNA for the CDR3: TGTGCCATCAGTGCGACACTCTATGGCTACACCTTC. The chain recombines TRBV10-3 with TRBJ1-2; D remains unclear. Germline V gene lookup returns CDR1 ENHRY and CDR2 SYGVKD. The CDR3 extends over 12 amino acids. The ends were cut back, 4 bases at V and 4 bases at J, with 7 bases in the middle.

This clonotype was counted many times. The gene calls are TRBV9 and TRBJ2-7, with D possibly matching TRBD2 (5 bases). CDR3 size: 15 residues. From germline, CDR1 is SGDLS and CDR2 YYNGEE. V lost 3 bases and J lost 7, with 20 bases in between. The CDR3 reads CASSANRASTGEQYF. The CDR3 bases are TGTGCCAGCAGCGCAAACCGGGCATCGACGGGGGAGCAGTACTTC.